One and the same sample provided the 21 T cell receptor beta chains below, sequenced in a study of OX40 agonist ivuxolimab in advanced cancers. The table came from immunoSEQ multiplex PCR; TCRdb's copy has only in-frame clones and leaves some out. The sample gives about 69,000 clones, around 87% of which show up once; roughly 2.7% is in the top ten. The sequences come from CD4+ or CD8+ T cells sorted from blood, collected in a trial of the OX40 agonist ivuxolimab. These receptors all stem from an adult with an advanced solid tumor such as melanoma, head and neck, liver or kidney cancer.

The CDR3 protein is CASSYSAQVLQPQHF. In nucleotides, the CDR3 is TGTGCCAGCAGTTACTCCGCCCAGGTCCTTCAGCCCCAGCATTTT. The chain links TRBV6-6 to TRBJ1-5, with no clear D. The germline V gene has CDR1 MNHNY and CDR2 SVGAGI (reference sequence). The ends were cut back, 0 bases at V and 6 bases at J, with 12 bases in the middle. The CDR3 has 15 residues.

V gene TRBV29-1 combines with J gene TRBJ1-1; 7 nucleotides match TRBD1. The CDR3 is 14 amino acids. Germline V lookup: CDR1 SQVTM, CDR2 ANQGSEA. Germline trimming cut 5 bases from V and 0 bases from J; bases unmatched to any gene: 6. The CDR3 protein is CSVRGTVMNTEAFF. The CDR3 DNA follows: TGCAGCGTTAGAGGGACAGTTATGAACACTGAAGCTTTCTTT.

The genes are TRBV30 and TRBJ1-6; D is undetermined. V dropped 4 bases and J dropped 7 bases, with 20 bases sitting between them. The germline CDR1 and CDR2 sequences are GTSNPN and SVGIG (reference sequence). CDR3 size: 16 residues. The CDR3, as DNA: TGTGCCTGGAAGGCCACCCCGGGGTTAGGCAATTCACCCCTCCACTTT. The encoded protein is CAWKATPGLGNSPLHF.

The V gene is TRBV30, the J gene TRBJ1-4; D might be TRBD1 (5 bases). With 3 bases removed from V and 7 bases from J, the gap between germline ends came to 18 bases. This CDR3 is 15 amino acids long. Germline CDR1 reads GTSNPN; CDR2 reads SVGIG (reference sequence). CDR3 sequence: CAWSLSQGWGEKLFF. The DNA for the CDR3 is TGTGCCTGGAGCCTAAGCCAGGGCTGGGGTGAAAAACTGTTTTTT.

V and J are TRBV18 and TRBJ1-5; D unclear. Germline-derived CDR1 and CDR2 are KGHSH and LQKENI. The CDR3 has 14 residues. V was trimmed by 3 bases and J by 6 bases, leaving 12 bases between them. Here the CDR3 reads CASSPDIVSQPQHF. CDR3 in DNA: TGTGCCAGCTCACCCGACATCGTGAGTCAGCCCCAGCATTTT.

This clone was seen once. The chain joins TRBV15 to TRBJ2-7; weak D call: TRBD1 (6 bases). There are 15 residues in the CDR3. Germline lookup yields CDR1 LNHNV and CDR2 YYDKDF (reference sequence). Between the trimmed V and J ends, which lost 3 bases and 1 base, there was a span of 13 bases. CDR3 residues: CATSSGPDSSYEQYF. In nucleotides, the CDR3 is TGTGCCACCAGCAGCGGACCGGACAGTTCCTACGAGCAGTACTTC.

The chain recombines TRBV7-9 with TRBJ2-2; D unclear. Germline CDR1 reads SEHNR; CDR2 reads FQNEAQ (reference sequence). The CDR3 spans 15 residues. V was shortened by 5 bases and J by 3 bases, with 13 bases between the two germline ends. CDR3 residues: CASSLVTGYTGELFF. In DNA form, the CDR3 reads TGTGCCAGCAGCCTCGTTACGGGCTACACCGGGGAGCTGTTTTTT.

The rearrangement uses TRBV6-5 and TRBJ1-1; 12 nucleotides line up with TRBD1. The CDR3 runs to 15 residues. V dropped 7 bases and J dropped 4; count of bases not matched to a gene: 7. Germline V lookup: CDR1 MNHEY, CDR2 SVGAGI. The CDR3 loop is CASMGQGAGPTEAFF. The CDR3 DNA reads TGTGCCAGCATGGGACAGGGGGCGGGCCCCACTGAAGCTTTCTTT.

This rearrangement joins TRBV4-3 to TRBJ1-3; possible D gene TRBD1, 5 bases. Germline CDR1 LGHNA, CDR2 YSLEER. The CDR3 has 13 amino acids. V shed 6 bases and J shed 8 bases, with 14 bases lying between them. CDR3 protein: CASSRGGAYTIYF. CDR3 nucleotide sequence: TGCGCCAGCAGTAGGGGAGGGGCTTACACCATATATTTT.

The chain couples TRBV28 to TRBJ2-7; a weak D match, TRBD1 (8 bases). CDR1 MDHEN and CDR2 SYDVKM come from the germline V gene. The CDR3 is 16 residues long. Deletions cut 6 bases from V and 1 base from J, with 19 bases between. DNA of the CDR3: TGTGCCAGCAGAGATGGGGGGGGGACAGGTTCCTACGAGCAGTACTTC. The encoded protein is CASRDGGGTGSYEQYF.

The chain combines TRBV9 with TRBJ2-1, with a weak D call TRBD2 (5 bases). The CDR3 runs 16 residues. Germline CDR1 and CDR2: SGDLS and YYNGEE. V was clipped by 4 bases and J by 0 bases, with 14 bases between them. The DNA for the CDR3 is TGTGCCAGCAGCCTCGACTACCCGAGCTCCTACAATGAGCAGTTCTTC. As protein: CASSLDYPSSYNEQFF. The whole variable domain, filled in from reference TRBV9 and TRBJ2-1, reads DSGVTQTPKHLITATGQRVTLRCSPRSGDLSVYWYQQSLDQGLQFLIQYYNGEERAKGNILERFSAQQFPDLHSELNLSSLELGDSALYFCASSLDYPSSYNEQFFGPGTRLTVL.

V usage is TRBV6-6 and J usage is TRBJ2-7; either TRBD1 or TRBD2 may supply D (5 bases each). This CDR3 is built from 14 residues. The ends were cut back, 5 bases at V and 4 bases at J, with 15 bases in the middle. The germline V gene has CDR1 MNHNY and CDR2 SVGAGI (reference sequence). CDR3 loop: CASSRDPKVYEQYF. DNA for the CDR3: TGTGCCAGCAGTAGGGACCCGAAAGTGTACGAGCAGTACTTC.

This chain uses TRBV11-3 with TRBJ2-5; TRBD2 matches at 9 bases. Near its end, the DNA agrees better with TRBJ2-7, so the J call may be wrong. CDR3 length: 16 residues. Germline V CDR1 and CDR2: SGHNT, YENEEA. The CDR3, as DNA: TGTGCCAGCAGCACTCTGACTAGCGGTACTACCTACGAGCAGTACTTC. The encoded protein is CASSTLTSGTTYEQYF.

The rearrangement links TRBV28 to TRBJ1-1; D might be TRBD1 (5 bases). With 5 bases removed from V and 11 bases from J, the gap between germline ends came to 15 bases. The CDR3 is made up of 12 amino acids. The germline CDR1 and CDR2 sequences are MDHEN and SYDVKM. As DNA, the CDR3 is TGTGCCAGCAGTGGAGGGGAGTTGGTCGCTTTCTTT. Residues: CASSGGELVAFF.

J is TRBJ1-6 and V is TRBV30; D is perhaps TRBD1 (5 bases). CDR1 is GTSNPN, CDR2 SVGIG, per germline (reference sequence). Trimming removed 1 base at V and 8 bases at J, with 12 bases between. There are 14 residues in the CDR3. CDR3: CAWSGRLGDSPLHF. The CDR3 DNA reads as TGTGCCTGGAGTGGACGCCTAGGGGATTCACCCCTCCACTTT.

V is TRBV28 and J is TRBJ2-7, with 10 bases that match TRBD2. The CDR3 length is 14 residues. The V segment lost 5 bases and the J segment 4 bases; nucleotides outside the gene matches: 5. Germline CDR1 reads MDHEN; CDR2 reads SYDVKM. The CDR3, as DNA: TGTGCCAGCAGTCGGACTAGCGGATCTTACGAGCAGTACTTC. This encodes CASSRTSGSYEQYF.

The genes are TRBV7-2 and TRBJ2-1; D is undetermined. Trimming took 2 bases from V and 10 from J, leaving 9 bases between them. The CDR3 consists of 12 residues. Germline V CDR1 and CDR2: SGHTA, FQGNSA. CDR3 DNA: TGTGCCAGCAGCTTATTTGGACGGGAGCAGTTCTTC. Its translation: CASSLFGREQFF.

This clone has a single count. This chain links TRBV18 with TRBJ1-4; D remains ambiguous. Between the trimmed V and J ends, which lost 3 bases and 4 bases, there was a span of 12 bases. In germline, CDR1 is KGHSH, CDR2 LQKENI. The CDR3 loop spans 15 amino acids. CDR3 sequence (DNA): TGTGCCAGCTCACCCACTGGAACAGTTAATGAAAAACTGTTTTTT. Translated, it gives CASSPTGTVNEKLFF.

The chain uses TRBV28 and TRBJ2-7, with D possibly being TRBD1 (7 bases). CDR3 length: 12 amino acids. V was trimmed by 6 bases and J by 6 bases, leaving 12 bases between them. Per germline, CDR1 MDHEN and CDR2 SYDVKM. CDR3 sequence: CASRDRRGEQYF. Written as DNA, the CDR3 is TGTGCCAGCAGGGACAGGCGGGGCGAGCAGTACTTC.

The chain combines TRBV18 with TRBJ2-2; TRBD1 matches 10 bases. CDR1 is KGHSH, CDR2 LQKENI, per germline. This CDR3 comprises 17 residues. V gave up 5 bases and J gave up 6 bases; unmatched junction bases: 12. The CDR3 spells CASSGPGQGTVPGELFF. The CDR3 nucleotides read TGTGCCAGCTCAGGACCGGGACAGGGGACCGTTCCCGGGGAGCTGTTTTTT. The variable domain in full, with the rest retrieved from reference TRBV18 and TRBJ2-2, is NAGVMQNPRHLVRRRGQEARLRCSPMKGHSHVYWYRQLPEEGLKFMVYLQKENIIDESGMPKERFSAEFPKEGPSILRIQQVVRGDSAAYFCASSGPGQGTVPGELFFGEGSRLTVL.

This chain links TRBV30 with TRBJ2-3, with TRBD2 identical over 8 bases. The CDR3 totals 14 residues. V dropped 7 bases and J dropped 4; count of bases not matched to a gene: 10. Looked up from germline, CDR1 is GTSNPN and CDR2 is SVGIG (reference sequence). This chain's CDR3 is CASTGRGDPDTQYF. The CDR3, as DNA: TGTGCCTCAACGGGGCGGGGGGATCCAGATACGCAGTATTTT. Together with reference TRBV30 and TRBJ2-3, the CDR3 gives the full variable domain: SQTIHQWPATLVQPVGSPLSLECTVEGTSNPNLYWYRQAAGRGLQLLFYSVGIGQISSEVPQNLSASRPQDRQFILSSKKLLLSDSGFYLCASTGRGDPDTQYFGPGTRLTVL.